This T cell receptor (beta chain) was captured in a study of blood T cells in healthy people across ages. Using a J-beta primer mix together with a sample-barcoded 5' primer, a second PCR was run for roughly 6 to 12 cycles. One entry per CDR3 protein results from TCRdb running MiXCR on the 5' RACE reads. The table lists 1.5 million to 1.8 million distinct CDR3 sequences, roughly two fifths of them singletons. CDR1 is SGHKS and CDR2 is YYEKEE in the germline V gene (reference sequence). The CDR3 loop spans 12 amino acids. V gave up 6 bases and J gave up 7 bases, with 11 bases separating them. This clonotype was seen repeatedly, ten times or more.

The source material was blood. The origin of this receptor is a woman aged 18-29 years in good health. This chain connects TRBV5-5 to TRBJ2-1; D gene uncertain. The CDR3 region has the DNA TGTGCCAGCACCCTACACTGGAATGAGCAGTTCTTC. Translation: CASTLHWNEQFF. The full variable domain, its missing parts supplied by reference TRBV5-5 and TRBJ2-1, is DAGVTQSPTHLIKTRGQQVTLRCSPISGHKSVSWYQQVLGQGPQFIFQYYEKEERGRGNFPDRFSARQFPNYSSELNVNALLLGDSALYLCASTLHWNEQFFGPGTRLTVL.